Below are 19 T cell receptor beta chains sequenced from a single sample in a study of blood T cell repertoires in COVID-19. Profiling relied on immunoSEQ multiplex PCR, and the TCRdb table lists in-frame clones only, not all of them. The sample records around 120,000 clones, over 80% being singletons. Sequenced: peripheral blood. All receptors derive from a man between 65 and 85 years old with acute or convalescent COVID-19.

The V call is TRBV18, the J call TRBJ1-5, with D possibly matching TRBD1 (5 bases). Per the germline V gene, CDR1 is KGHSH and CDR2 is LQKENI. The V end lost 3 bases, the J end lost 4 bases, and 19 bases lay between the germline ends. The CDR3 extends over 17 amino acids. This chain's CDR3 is CASSPTGGGLGNQPQHF. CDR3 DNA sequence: TGTGCCAGCTCACCGACCGGGGGGGGTTTAGGGAATCAGCCCCAGCATTTT.

The CDR3: CASSIYPRETQYF. The CDR3, as DNA: TGTGCCAGTAGTATCTATCCCCGGGAGACCCAGTACTTC. This chain links TRBV19 with TRBJ2-5; D call uncertain. V lost 3 bases to trimming and J lost 5 bases, with 10 bases between them. Germline assignment: CDR1 LNHDA and CDR2 SQIVND (reference sequence). This CDR3 has 13 amino acids.

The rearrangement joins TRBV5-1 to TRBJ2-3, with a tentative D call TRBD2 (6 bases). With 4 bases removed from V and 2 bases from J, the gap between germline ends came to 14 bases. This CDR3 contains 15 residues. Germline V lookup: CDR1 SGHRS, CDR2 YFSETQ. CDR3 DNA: TGCGCCAGCAGCCAAAACGGGGGTTACACAGATACGCAGTATTTT. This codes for CASSQNGGYTDTQYF.

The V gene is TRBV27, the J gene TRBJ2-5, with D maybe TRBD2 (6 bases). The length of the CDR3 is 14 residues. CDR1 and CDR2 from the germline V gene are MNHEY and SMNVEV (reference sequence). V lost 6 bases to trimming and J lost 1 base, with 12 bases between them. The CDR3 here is CASSHPGLQETQYF. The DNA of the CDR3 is TGTGCCAGCAGCCACCCGGGACTCCAAGAGACCCAGTACTTC.

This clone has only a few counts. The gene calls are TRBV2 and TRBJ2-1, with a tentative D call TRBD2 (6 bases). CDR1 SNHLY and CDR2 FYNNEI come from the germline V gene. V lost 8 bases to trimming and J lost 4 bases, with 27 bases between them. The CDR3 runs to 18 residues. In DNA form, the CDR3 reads TGTGCCAGCCCCTCCCCCCTAGCGAGGAAACTCGAGTACAATGAGCAGTTCTTC. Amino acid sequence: CASPSPLARKLEYNEQFF.

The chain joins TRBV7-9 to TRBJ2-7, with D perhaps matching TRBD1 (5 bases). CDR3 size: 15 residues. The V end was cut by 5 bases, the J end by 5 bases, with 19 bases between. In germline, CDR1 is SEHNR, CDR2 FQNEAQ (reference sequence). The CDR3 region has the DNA TGTGCCAGCAGCAAGAGAGGTGCAGGGTCAGACGAGCAGTACTTC. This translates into CASSKRGAGSDEQYF.

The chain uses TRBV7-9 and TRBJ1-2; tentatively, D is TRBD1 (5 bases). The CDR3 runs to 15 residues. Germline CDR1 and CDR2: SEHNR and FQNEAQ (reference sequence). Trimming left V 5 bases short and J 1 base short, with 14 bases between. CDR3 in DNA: TGTGCCAGCAGCCCTCCGGACACCAGTAACTATGGCTACACCTTC. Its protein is CASSPPDTSNYGYTF.

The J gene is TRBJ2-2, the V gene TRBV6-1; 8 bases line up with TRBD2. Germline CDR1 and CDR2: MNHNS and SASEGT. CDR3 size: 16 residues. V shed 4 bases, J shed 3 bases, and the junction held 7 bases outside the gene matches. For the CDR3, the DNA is TGTGCCAGCAGTGCCCCCGGGCGGGGGGACACCGGGGAGCTGTTTTTT. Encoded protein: CASSAPGRGDTGELFF.

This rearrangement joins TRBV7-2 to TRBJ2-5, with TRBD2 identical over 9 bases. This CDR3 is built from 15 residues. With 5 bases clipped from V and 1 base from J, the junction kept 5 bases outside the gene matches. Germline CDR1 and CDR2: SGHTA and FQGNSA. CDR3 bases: TGTGCCAGCAGCGACCGGCGGGGGGGCCAAGAGACCCAGTACTTC. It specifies CASSDRRGGQETQYF.

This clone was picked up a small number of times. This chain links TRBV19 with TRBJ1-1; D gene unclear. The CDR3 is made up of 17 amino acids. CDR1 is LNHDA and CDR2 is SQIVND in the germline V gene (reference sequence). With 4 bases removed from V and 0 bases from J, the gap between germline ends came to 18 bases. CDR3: CASSTTLPRVLNTEAFF. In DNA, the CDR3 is TGTGCCAGTAGTACAACTCTCCCTCGGGTGCTGAACACTGAAGCTTTCTTT.

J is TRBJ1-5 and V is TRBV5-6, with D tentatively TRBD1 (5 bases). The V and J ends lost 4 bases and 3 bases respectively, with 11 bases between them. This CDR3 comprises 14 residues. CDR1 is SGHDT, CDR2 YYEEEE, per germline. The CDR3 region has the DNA TGTGCCAGCAGCCCAGGGTTTGACAATCAGCCCCAGCATTTT. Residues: CASSPGFDNQPQHF.

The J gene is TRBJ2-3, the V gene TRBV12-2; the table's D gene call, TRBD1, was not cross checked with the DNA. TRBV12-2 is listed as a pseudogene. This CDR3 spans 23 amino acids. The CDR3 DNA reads TGTGCAAGTCGCTTAGTCCTCCCGCGCGGGACAGGGGGAAATTTCGACACGACAGATACGCAGTATTTT. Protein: CASRLVLPRGTGGNFDTTDTQYF.

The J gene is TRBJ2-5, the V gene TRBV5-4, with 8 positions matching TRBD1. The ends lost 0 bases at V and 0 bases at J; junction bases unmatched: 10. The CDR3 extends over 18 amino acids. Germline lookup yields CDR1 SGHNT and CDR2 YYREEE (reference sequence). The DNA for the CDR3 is TGTGCCAGCAGCTTGGATAGAACGGGACAGGTGTACCAAGAGACCCAGTACTTC. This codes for CASSLDRTGQVYQETQYF.

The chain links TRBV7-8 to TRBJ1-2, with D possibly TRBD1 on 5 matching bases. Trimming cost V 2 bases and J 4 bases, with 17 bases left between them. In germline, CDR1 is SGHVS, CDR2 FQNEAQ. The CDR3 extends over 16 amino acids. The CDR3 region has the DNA TGTGCCAGCAGCTTAATTAGTTCGAGACAGCCCTATGGCTACACCTTC. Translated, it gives CASSLISSRQPYGYTF.

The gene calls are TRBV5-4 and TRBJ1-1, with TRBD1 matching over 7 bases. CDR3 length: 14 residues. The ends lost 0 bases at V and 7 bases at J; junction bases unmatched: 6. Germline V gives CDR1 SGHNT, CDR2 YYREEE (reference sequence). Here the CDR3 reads CASSLGPGQSEAFF. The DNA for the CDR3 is TGTGCCAGCAGCTTGGGGCCGGGACAGAGTGAAGCTTTCTTT.

This chain's CDR3 is CASASGERYEQYF. In DNA form, the CDR3 reads TGTGCCAGCGCTAGCGGGGAGCGCTACGAGCAGTACTTC. This chain connects TRBV27 to TRBJ2-7; 9 bases match TRBD2. V lost 8 bases and J lost 3; bases outside the gene matches: 5. Per germline, CDR1 MNHEY and CDR2 SMNVEV (reference sequence). The length of the CDR3 is 13 residues.

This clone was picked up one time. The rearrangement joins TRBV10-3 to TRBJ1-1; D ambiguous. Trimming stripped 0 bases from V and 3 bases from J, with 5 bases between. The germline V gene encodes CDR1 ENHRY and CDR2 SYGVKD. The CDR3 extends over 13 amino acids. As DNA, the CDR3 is TGTGCCATCAGTGAGTCGGGCGACACTGAAGCTTTCTTT. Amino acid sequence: CAISESGDTEAFF.

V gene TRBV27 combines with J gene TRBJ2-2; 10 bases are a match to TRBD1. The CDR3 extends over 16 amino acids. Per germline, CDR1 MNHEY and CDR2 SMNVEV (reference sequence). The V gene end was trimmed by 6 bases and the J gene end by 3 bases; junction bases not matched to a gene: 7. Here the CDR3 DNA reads TGTGCCAGCAGCGGCACCGGGACAGGGGACACCGGGGAGCTGTTTTTT. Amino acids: CASSGTGTGDTGELFF.

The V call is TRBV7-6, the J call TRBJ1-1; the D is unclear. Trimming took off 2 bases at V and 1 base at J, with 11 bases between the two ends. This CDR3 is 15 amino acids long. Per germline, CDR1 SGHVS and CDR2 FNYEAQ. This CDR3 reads CASSLKADWNTEAFF. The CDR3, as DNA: TGTGCCAGCAGCTTAAAGGCGGATTGGAACACTGAAGCTTTCTTT.